This TCR beta chain comes out of a study of early T cells in non-severe SARS-CoV-2 infection. This clonotype was recorded at least ten times. TCRdb reprocessed the 5' RACE reads with MiXCR, giving one entry per CDR3 protein. The sample contains more than 20,000 distinct CDR3 sequences, 4.7% of which appear only once. Trimming cost V 1 base and J 6 bases, with 10 bases left between them. This CDR3 has 15 residues. This receptor was identified in an adult who was a healthcare worker with PCR-confirmed SARS-CoV-2 infection or an uninfected control (not recorded which). The rearrangement uses TRBV12-3 or TRBV12-4 and TRBJ1-6; D may be TRBD1 (5 bases). Sequencing was carried out using whole blood. The DNA for the CDR3 is TGTGCCAGCAGTTTAGAAGCAGGGAGTAATTCACCCCTCCACTTT. Translated: CASSLEAGSNSPLHF.